These T cell receptor beta chains were read from a single sample in a study of OX40 agonist ivuxolimab in advanced cancers. Data came from immunoSEQ multiplex PCR; TCRdb stores just in-frame clones and leaves some out. The sample consists of about 82,000 clones, 85% of them appearing once. The starting material was CD4+ or CD8+ T cells sorted from blood, obtained in a trial of the OX40 agonist ivuxolimab. These receptors were taken from an adult with an advanced solid tumor such as melanoma, head and neck, liver or kidney cancer. Each CDR3 is given with its conserved first and last residue. The D gene is left open where the match is weak. The size entry is marked missing in some rows and otherwise reads once, few, many or a size class.

CDR3nt: TGTGCCAGCAGCCCGCCCACTCAGACAGGTTTGAATTCACCCCTCCACTTT
CDR3aa: CASSPPTQTGLNSPLHF
abundance: -
j_gene: TRBJ1-6
v_gene: TRBV7-2
d_gene: -

CDR3nt: TGTGCCAGCAGTCCCGGAATATATTCACCCCTCCACTTT
CDR3aa: CASSPGIYSPLHF
abundance: -
j_gene: TRBJ1-6
v_gene: TRBV27
d_gene: -

CDR3nt: TGTGCCAGCAGCTTGGATTGGGAGGTAGGCGGCTACACCTTC
CDR3aa: CASSLDWEVGGYTF
abundance: -
j_gene: TRBJ1-2
v_gene: TRBV5-5
d_gene: -

CDR3nt: TGTGCCAGCAGTGCCTGGGGAAGCAGGTCCTACGAGCAGTACTTC
CDR3aa: CASSAWGSRSYEQYF
abundance: -
j_gene: TRBJ2-7
v_gene: TRBV6-5
d_gene: -

CDR3nt: TGTGCCAGCAGTGATTTTAGAGGGACAGATACGCAGTATTTT
CDR3aa: CASSDFRGTDTQYF
abundance: -
j_gene: TRBJ2-3
v_gene: TRBV2
d_gene: -

CDR3nt: TGTGCCAGTAGTATAGACAGCCGCGTCCAGAAGGCTTTCTTT
CDR3aa: CASSIDSRVQKAFF
abundance: -
j_gene: TRBJ1-1
v_gene: TRBV19
d_gene: -

CDR3nt: TGTGCCAGTGCGAGAGACAGGGGAGTCGAAAAACTGTTTTTT
CDR3aa: CASARDRGVEKLFF
abundance: -
j_gene: TRBJ1-4
v_gene: TRBV11-2
d_gene: TRBD1

CDR3nt: TGTGCCAGCAGCTCCGGACAGGCACTCTCTGGAAACACCATATATTTT
CDR3aa: CASSSGQALSGNTIYF
abundance: -
j_gene: TRBJ1-3
v_gene: TRBV7-6
d_gene: TRBD1

CDR3nt: TGTGCCAGCAGCTCTCCGCGGGGGGGAGCCTACAATGAGCAGTTCTTC
CDR3aa: CASSSPRGGAYNEQFF
abundance: -
j_gene: TRBJ2-1
v_gene: TRBV5-6
d_gene: TRBD2

CDR3nt: TGTGCCAGCCACCGGGGAGTGTCCGGGGAGCTGTTTTTT
CDR3aa: CASHRGVSGELFF
abundance: once
j_gene: TRBJ2-2
v_gene: TRBV28
d_gene: -

CDR3nt: TGCGCCAGCAGCCTCGGGACAGGGGGTGACTATGGCTACACCTTC
CDR3aa: CASSLGTGGDYGYTF
abundance: -
j_gene: TRBJ1-2
v_gene: TRBV5-1
d_gene: TRBD1

CDR3nt: TGTGCCAGCCGGGGCCCTATAGCGGGAGGGCCTGCAGATACGCAGTATTTT
CDR3aa: CASRGPIAGGPADTQYF
abundance: -
j_gene: TRBJ2-3
v_gene: TRBV28
d_gene: TRBD2

CDR3nt: TGCGCCAGCAGCCAAGTCGGCAGGAGGGGGGAAAAACTGTTTTTT
CDR3aa: CASSQVGRRGEKLFF
abundance: -
j_gene: TRBJ1-4
v_gene: TRBV4-1
d_gene: -

CDR3nt: TGTGCCAGCAGCTTAGGGTTCACTGAAGCTTTCTTT
CDR3aa: CASSLGFTEAFF
abundance: -
j_gene: TRBJ1-1
v_gene: TRBV7-9
d_gene: -

CDR3nt: TGTGCCAGCAGTGTCCGGGACCGCACAGATACGCAGTATTTT
CDR3aa: CASSVRDRTDTQYF
abundance: -
j_gene: TRBJ2-3
v_gene: TRBV6-1
d_gene: -

CDR3nt: TGTGCCAGTAGTATATCGCGGGGAAGGGTCGACTATGGCTACACCTTC
CDR3aa: CASSISRGRVDYGYTF
abundance: -
j_gene: TRBJ1-2
v_gene: TRBV19
d_gene: -

CDR3nt: TGTGCCAGCAGCGTGAGCGGGAGGGCCGCAGATACGCAGTATTTT
CDR3aa: CASSVSGRAADTQYF
abundance: -
j_gene: TRBJ2-3
v_gene: TRBV7-3
d_gene: TRBD2

CDR3nt: TGTGCCAGTACTCAAGACAGGGTTGTCGGCGGGGAGCTGTTTTTT
CDR3aa: CASTQDRVVGGELFF
abundance: -
j_gene: TRBJ2-2
v_gene: TRBV19
d_gene: TRBD1

CDR3nt: TGTGCCAGCAGCTTATCAAACGGGAATGAGCAGTTCTTC
CDR3aa: CASSLSNGNEQFF
abundance: -
j_gene: TRBJ2-1
v_gene: TRBV7-3
d_gene: -

CDR3nt: TGTGCCAGCAAGGACAGGGTGAACACTGAAGCTTTCTTT
CDR3aa: CASKDRVNTEAFF
abundance: few
j_gene: TRBJ1-1
v_gene: TRBV2
d_gene: TRBD1

CDR3nt: TGTGCCAGCAGCTTAGACAGGACGAACTATGGCTACACCTTC
CDR3aa: CASSLDRTNYGYTF
abundance: -
j_gene: TRBJ1-2
v_gene: TRBV7-8
d_gene: -

CDR3nt: TGCAGCGTTCCCCCTAGCGGGGGATACAATGAGCAGTTCTTC
CDR3aa: CSVPPSGGYNEQFF
abundance: -
j_gene: TRBJ2-1
v_gene: TRBV29-1
d_gene: TRBD2

CDR3nt: TGTGCCAGCAGCTTAGATGGACAGGGGGCAGCCGGGGAGCTGTTTTTT
CDR3aa: CASSLDGQGAAGELFF
abundance: -
j_gene: TRBJ2-2
v_gene: TRBV11-3
d_gene: TRBD1

CDR3nt: TGTGCCAGCAGCCAATCGATAGGGTCGATCGAAAAACTGTTTTTT
CDR3aa: CASSQSIGSIEKLFF
abundance: -
j_gene: TRBJ1-4
v_gene: TRBV16
d_gene: -

CDR3nt: TGTGCCAGCAGCTTGGGCGCATTATTGAACACTGAAGCTTTCTTT
CDR3aa: CASSLGALLNTEAFF
abundance: -
j_gene: TRBJ1-1
v_gene: TRBV5-5
d_gene: -